Following are 22 T cell receptor beta chains from one sample sequenced in a study of T cell responses to AZD1222 COVID-19 vaccine. The data were produced by immunoSEQ multiplex PCR, yet TCRdb's version contains in-frame clones alone and is incomplete. The sample yields 110,000 or so clones, 70% to 90% seen once. The sequencing used peripheral blood, collected on day 0 of AZD1222 vaccination. The receptors come from an adult in good health.

The gene calls are TRBV9 and TRBJ2-2, with D maybe TRBD2 (6 bases). V shed 4 bases and J shed 6 bases, with 22 bases lying between them. Germline-derived CDR1 and CDR2 are SGDLS and YYNGEE. The CDR3 contains 17 residues. The CDR3: CASSYPRGRGGSGELFF. The CDR3, as DNA: TGTGCCAGCAGCTACCCTCGGGGTAGGGGAGGTTCCGGGGAGCTGTTTTTT. The full variable domain, with the rest looked up from reference TRBV9 and TRBJ2-2, is DSGVTQTPKHLITATGQRVTLRCSPRSGDLSVYWYQQSLDQGLQFLIQYYNGEERAKGNILERFSAQQFPDLHSELNLSSLELGDSALYFCASSYPRGRGGSGELFFGEGSRLTVL.

Turning to this clone: The junction does not match germline at one end; this may be a read error. The rearrangement uses TRBV13 and TRBJ1-2, with 7 nucleotides matching TRBD1. The germline V gene encodes CDR1 PRHDT and CDR2 FYEKMQ (reference sequence). CDR3 length equals 11 residues. The CDR3 sequence: CASSLWDRRIF. The CDR3 region has the DNA TGTGCCAGCAGTCTCTGGGACAGAAGGATTTTC.

The chain is built from TRBV18 and TRBJ2-1; the match to TRBD2 covers 16 bases. The CDR3 covers 18 residues. Germline V gene data show CDR1 as KGHSH and CDR2 as LQKENI. V gave up 5 bases and J gave up 0 bases; unmatched junction bases: 4. In DNA, the CDR3 is TGTGCCAGCTCATCCGGGACTAGCGGGAGGGACTCCTACAATGAGCAGTTCTTC. This sequence encodes CASSSGTSGRDSYNEQFF.

The sample holds a few counts of this clone. The gene calls are TRBV5-1 and TRBJ2-3; D is unclear. Between the trimmed V and J ends, which lost 2 bases and 2 bases, there was a span of 12 bases. CDR3 length equals 15 residues. The germline V gene has CDR1 SGHRS and CDR2 YFSETQ. The CDR3 protein is CASSFYRRHTDTQYF. CDR3 bases: TGCGCCAGCAGCTTCTATCGGAGACACACAGATACGCAGTATTTT.

The J gene is TRBJ2-2, the V gene TRBV6-1; perhaps TRBD2 as D (5 bases). CDR1 is MNHNS, CDR2 SASEGT, per germline. The CDR3 is 15 amino acids. Deletions cut 1 base from V and 3 bases from J, with 9 bases between. CDR3 sequence (DNA): TGTGCCAGCAGTGAAGGCGGGTATTACACCGGGGAGCTGTTTTTT. Translation gives CASSEGGYYTGELFF.

The chain has TRBV7-8 and TRBJ1-5; tentatively, D is TRBD1 (5 bases). The V end lost 7 bases, the J end lost 3 bases, and 10 bases lay between the germline ends. The CDR3 has 13 residues. The germline V gene has CDR1 SGHVS and CDR2 FQNEAQ. The CDR3 DNA follows: TGTGCCAGCACCGAGGGGTACAATCAGCCCCAGCATTTT. Its translation: CASTEGYNQPQHF. Supplemented by reference TRBV7-8 and TRBJ1-5, the full variable domain reads GAGVSQSPRYKVAKRGQDVALRCDPISGHVSLFWYQQALGQGPEFLTYFQNEAQLDKSGLPSDRFFAERPEGSVSTLKIQRTQQEDSAVYLCASTEGYNQPQHFGDGTRLSIL.

V is TRBV4-2 and J is TRBJ2-1; 8 nucleotides match TRBD2. Germline assignment: CDR1 LGHNA and CDR2 YNFKEQ. After removal of 3 bases from V and 3 bases from J, the junction contained 7 bases not matched to a gene. The CDR3 is 16 amino acids. For the CDR3, the DNA is TGTGCCAGCAGCCAGATCAGCGGGAGTCGCTACAATGAGCAGTTCTTC. This translates into CASSQISGSRYNEQFF.

The chain combines TRBV6-2 or TRBV6-3 with TRBJ2-5; D perhaps matches TRBD2 (6 bases). The V end was cut by 6 bases, the J end by 0 bases, with 17 bases between. Germline assignment: CDR1 MNHEY and CDR2 SVGEGT. There are 16 residues in the CDR3. The CDR3 nucleotides are TGTGCCAGCAGCCCCGGGTTAGCGGCGTACCAAGAGACCCAGTACTTC. Its translation is CASSPGLAAYQETQYF.

The chain joins TRBV3-1 (or the pseudogene TRBV3-2) to TRBJ2-1; 10 bases are shared with TRBD2. With V trimmed by 5 bases and J by 7 bases, 8 bases remained unmatched. The CDR3 runs to 15 residues. Germline V gene lookup returns CDR1 LGHDT and CDR2 YNNKEL (reference sequence). The CDR3 protein is CASSTLAGAENEQFF. The CDR3 DNA reads TGTGCCAGCAGCACCCTAGCGGGAGCTGAGAATGAGCAGTTCTTC.

This sequence joins TRBV18 and TRBJ1-2; D not resolved. V was trimmed by 2 bases and J by 5 bases, leaving 15 bases between them. This CDR3 spans 15 amino acids. Germline CDR1 is KGHSH and CDR2 is LQKENI. CDR3 nucleotides: TGTGCCAGCTCACCAGAGGAGCCGTTATGGTATGGCTACACCTTC. Its protein is CASSPEEPLWYGYTF.

The genes are TRBV27 and TRBJ1-6; D ambiguous. The CDR3 is made up of 12 amino acids. Trimming removed 2 bases from V and 10 bases from J, with 6 bases in between. Germline assignment: CDR1 MNHEY and CDR2 SMNVEV (reference sequence). The DNA for the CDR3 is TGTGCCAGCAGTTTAGGTAGCTCACCCCTCCACTTT. It yields the protein CASSLGSSPLHF.

The chain combines TRBV12-3 or TRBV12-4 with TRBJ2-2; tentative D call: TRBD1 (6 bases). The V gene lost 9 bases and the J gene lost 0 bases, with 8 bases spanning the gap. The CDR3 loop spans 13 amino acids. The CDR3 here is CASTGSNTGELFF. The CDR3 region has the DNA TGTGCCAGTACAGGGTCGAACACCGGGGAGCTGTTTTTT.

The J gene is TRBJ2-1, the V gene TRBV7-2; D gene unclear. The CDR3 covers 11 residues. Trimming shortened V by 5 bases and J by 12 bases, and 11 bases separated the two germline ends. Germline values: CDR1 SGHTA, CDR2 FQGNSA. The CDR3 DNA is TGTGCCAGCAGCCTGACCGATAGGCAGTTCTTC. Its protein product is CASSLTDRQFF.

This chain connects TRBV5-1 to TRBJ2-4; TRBD1 matches at 8 bases. The J segment lost 8 bases and the V segment lost 1 base, leaving 5 bases of the junction unmatched. The CDR3 is made up of 14 amino acids. CDR1 and CDR2 (germline): SGHRS, YFSETQ. The CDR3 reads CASSLLDRADIQYF. The CDR3 nucleotides are TGCGCCAGCAGCTTGTTGGACAGGGCGGACATTCAGTACTTC.

This clone was detected a few times. V is TRBV7-3 and J is TRBJ2-6; D not certain. Per germline, CDR1 SGHTA and CDR2 FQGTGA. This CDR3 contains 14 residues. V was shortened by 5 bases and J by 2 bases, with 7 bases between the two germline ends. DNA of the CDR3: TGTGCCAGCAGCCCTACGCCTGGGGCCAACGTCCTGACTTTC. Protein product: CASSPTPGANVLTF.

The chain employs TRBV3-1 (or the pseudogene TRBV3-2) and TRBJ1-1; D gene ambiguous. Germline-derived CDR1 and CDR2 are LGHDT and YNNKEL (reference sequence). The CDR3 extends over 15 amino acids. V was pared by 1 base and J by 0 bases, with 9 bases between. CDR3 sequence (DNA): TGTGCCAGCAGCCAAGGCCAGGCCCTGAACACTGAAGCTTTCTTT. It codes for CASSQGQALNTEAFF.

The chain is built from TRBV2 and TRBJ2-7, with TRBD2 matching over 10 bases. CDR1 SNHLY and CDR2 FYNNEI come from the germline V gene. The CDR3 spans 15 residues. The J segment lost 5 bases and the V segment lost 6 bases, leaving 10 bases of the junction unmatched. The DNA for the CDR3 is TGTGCCAGCAGATGGGAGCGGGAGGGCCCCCACGAGCAGTACTTC. Translated, it gives CASRWEREGPHEQYF.

The V and J genes are TRBV7-2 and TRBJ1-2, with D uncertain. V shed 5 bases and J shed 2 bases, with 6 bases lying between them. The CDR3 runs 12 residues. Germline assignment: CDR1 SGHTA and CDR2 FQGNSA. The CDR3 region has the DNA TGTGCCAGCAGCCCGGACAACTATGGCTACACCTTC. It is translated as CASSPDNYGYTF.

The V call is TRBV7-9, the J call TRBJ2-1; possible D gene TRBD2, 6 bases. Per the germline V gene, CDR1 is SEHNR and CDR2 is FQNEAQ (reference sequence). Trimming cost V 5 bases and J 0 bases, with 17 bases left between them. The CDR3 length is 17 residues. CDR3: CASSPGSRGSSYNEQFF. As DNA, the CDR3 is TGTGCCAGCAGCCCCGGGAGCCGGGGTAGCTCCTACAATGAGCAGTTCTTC.

This clone was recorded a few times. The V and J genes are TRBV6-1 and TRBJ2-1, with 7 nucleotides matching TRBD1. The CDR3 has 15 residues. With 3 bases clipped from V and 4 bases from J, the junction kept 6 bases outside the gene matches. CDR1 is MNHNS and CDR2 is SASEGT in the germline V gene. The CDR3 loop is CASSEVAGGYNEQFF. The CDR3 nucleotides are TGTGCCAGCAGTGAGGTGGCAGGGGGATACAATGAGCAGTTCTTC.

The rearrangement joins TRBV25-1 to TRBJ2-2; 8 bases line up with TRBD1. This CDR3 has 15 residues. Germline V gives CDR1 MGHDK, CDR2 SYGVNS. Unmatched junction bases numbered 4, after V lost 6 bases and J lost 1 base. CDR3 residues: CASSAGTGNTGELFF. CDR3 sequence (DNA): TGTGCCAGCAGCGCCGGGACAGGGAACACCGGGGAGCTGTTTTTT.

The genes are TRBV30 and TRBJ2-5; TRBD1 matches 9 bases. The CDR3 has 13 residues. Germline V gene data show CDR1 as GTSNPN and CDR2 as SVGIG (reference sequence). The V gene end was trimmed by 2 bases and the J gene end by 5 bases; junction bases not matched to a gene: 3. CDR3 loop: CAWSWTGVETQYF. The DNA of the CDR3 is TGTGCCTGGAGTTGGACAGGGGTGGAGACCCAGTACTTC.